This entry is about one TCR beta chain. No antigen is known for it. No base quality values were provided; no much bigger clone lies one nucleotide off. This sample stems from a study of T cell changes during pregnancy in multiple sclerosis (dated by TCRdb to the late 2010s). About the full investigation: Changes in the T cell repertoire over the course of pregnancy were examined in this study in women with multiple sclerosis.

Library creation used the immunoSEQ multiplex PCR assay. This is the immuneACCESS table as TCRdb keeps it, with only in-frame sequences that have V and J called. A part of the clones is gone; compared with another copy, unresolved V genes explain less than half, and the rest is unexplained. This sample holds 55,000 to 85,000 clones; around 90% were observed only once. Clones ranked in the top ten supply almost 1.5% of the sample. From the cysteine up to the phenylalanine, the CDR3 has a length of 16 residues. The sequence is cut down to CDR3 DNA, 48 bases in frame from base 1. The germline V gene supplies CDR1 MDHEN and CDR2 SYDVKM. V was cut back by 4 bases and J by 7 bases, leaving a gap of 20 bases between them.

The chain joins TRBV28 to TRBJ1-5; TRBD1 might be the D gene, on 6 matching bases. The receptor comes from a female donor with multiple sclerosis, enrolled in a pregnancy study. The sequences come from peripheral blood, collected after pregnancy. The CDR3 region has the sequence CASSSSGHGEGQPQHF. The DNA is as follows: TGTGCCAGCAGTTCGTCGGGACACGGGGAGGGGCAGCCCCAGCATTTT.